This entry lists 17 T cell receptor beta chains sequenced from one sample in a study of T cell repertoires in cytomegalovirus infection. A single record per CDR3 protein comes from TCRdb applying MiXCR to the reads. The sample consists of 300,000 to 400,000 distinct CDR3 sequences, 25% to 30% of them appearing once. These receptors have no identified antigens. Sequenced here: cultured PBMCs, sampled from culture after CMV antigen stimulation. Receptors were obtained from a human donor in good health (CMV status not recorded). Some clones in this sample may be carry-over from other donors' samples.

Written as DNA, the CDR3 is TGTGCCAGCAGACCCAGGGACAGGTCAAATGAAAAACTGTTTTTT. This codes for CASRPRDRSNEKLFF. This chain uses TRBV7-4 with TRBJ1-4, with TRBD1 matching 8 bases. Unmatched junction bases numbered 8, after V lost 6 bases and J lost 5 bases. Germline-derived CDR1 and CDR2 are SGHVT and SQSDAQ. CDR3 length: 15 amino acids. The full variable domain, rest sourced from reference TRBV7-4 and TRBJ1-4, is GAGVSQSPRYKVAKRGRDVALRCDSISGHVTLYWYRQTLGQGSEVLTYSQSDAQRDKSGRPSGRFSAERPERSVSTLKIQRTEQGDSAVYLCASRPRDRSNEKLFFGSGTQLSVL.

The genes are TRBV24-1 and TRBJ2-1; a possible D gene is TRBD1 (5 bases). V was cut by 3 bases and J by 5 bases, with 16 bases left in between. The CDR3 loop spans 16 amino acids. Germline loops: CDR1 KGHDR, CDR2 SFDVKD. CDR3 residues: CATSDGAANSHNEQFF. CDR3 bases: TGTGCCACCAGTGATGGGGCAGCCAATTCACACAATGAGCAGTTCTTC.

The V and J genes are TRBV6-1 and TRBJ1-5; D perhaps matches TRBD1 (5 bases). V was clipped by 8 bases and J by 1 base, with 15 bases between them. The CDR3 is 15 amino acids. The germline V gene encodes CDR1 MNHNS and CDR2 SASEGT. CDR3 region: CASLGAAGSNQPQHF. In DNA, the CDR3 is TGTGCCAGCCTCGGTGCCGCAGGGAGCAATCAGCCCCAGCATTTT.

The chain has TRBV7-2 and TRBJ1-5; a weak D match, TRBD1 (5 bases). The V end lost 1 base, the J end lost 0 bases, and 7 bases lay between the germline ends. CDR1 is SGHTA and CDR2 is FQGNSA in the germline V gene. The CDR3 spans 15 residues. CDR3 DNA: TGTGCCAGCAGCTTAGTTGACAGTAGCAATCAGCCCCAGCATTTT. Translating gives CASSLVDSSNQPQHF. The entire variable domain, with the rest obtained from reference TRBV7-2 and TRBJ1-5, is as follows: GAGVSQSPSNKVTEKGKDVELRCDPISGHTALYWYRQSLGQGLEFLIYFQGNSAPDKSGLPSDRFSAERTGGSVSTLTIQRTQQEDSAVYLCASSLVDSSNQPQHFGDGTRLSIL.

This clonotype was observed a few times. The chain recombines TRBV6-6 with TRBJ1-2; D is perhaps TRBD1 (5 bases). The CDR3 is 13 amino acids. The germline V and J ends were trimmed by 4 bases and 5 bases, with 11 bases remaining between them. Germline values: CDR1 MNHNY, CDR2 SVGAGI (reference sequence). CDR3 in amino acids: CASSSSDSYGYTF. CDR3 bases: TGTGCCAGCAGTTCTTCTGACAGTTATGGCTACACCTTC.

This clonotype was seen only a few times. The chain's CDR3 is CASSLVGTTLREQYF. CDR3 coding DNA: TGTGCCAGCAGTTTAGTCGGGACTACCTTAAGGGAGCAGTACTTC. V usage is TRBV27 and J usage is TRBJ2-7, with TRBD2 matching over 7 bases. Trimming took 2 bases from V and 7 from J; bases not matched to a gene: 11. The germline V gene encodes CDR1 MNHEY and CDR2 SMNVEV (reference sequence). The CDR3 runs 15 residues.

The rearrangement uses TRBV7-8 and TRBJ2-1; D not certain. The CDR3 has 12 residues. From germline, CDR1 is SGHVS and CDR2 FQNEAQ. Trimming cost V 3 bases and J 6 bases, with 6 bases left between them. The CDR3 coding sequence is TGTGCCAGCAGCTTTACAATCAATGAGCAGTTCTTC. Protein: CASSFTINEQFF. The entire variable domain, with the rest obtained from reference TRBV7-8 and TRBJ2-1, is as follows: GAGVSQSPRYKVAKRGQDVALRCDPISGHVSLFWYQQALGQGPEFLTYFQNEAQLDKSGLPSDRFFAERPEGSVSTLKIQRTQQEDSAVYLCASSFTINEQFFGPGTRLTVL.

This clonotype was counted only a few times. The CDR3 region has the DNA TGTGCCAGCAGCTTGGTTGGAGGGACGGAGACCCAGTACTTC. Its translation: CASSLVGGTETQYF. The chain has TRBV5-4 and TRBJ2-5; D may be TRBD2 (6 bases). The CDR3 totals 14 residues. V was shortened by 0 bases and J by 5 bases, with 11 bases between the two germline ends. Per germline, CDR1 SGHNT and CDR2 YYREEE (reference sequence). Together with reference TRBV5-4 and TRBJ2-5, the CDR3 gives the full variable domain: ETGVTQSPTHLIKTRGQQVTLRCSSQSGHNTVSWYQQALGQGPQFIFQYYREEENGRGNFPPRFSGLQFPNYSSELNVNALELDDSALYLCASSLVGGTETQYFGPGTRLLVL.

The CDR3 sequence: CASRPLAFPDTQYF. As DNA, the CDR3 is TGCGCCAGCAGGCCACTAGCGTTCCCAGATACGCAGTATTTT. J is TRBJ2-3 and V is TRBV10-2; TRBD2 matches 7 bases. This CDR3 has 14 residues. Trimming at V came to 6 bases and at J to 4 bases, leaving 7 bases not matched to a gene. Germline V gene lookup returns CDR1 WSHSY and CDR2 SAAADI.

CDR3 sequence (DNA): TGTGCCAGCAGCCTAGCGCCAGGCACGGGTTCACCCCTCCACTTT. This gives the protein CASSLAPGTGSPLHF. The genes are TRBV14 and TRBJ1-6; D is unresolved. Trimming took off 4 bases at V and 9 bases at J, with 16 bases between the two ends. CDR1 is SGHDN, CDR2 FVKESK, per germline. The CDR3 extends over 15 amino acids. Complete variable domain (other parts from reference TRBV14 and TRBJ1-6): EAGVTQFPSHSVIEKGQTVTLRCDPISGHDNLYWYRRVMGKEIKFLLHFVKESKQDESGMPNNRFLAERTGGTYSTLKVQPAELEDSGVYFCASSLAPGTGSPLHFGNGTRLTVT.

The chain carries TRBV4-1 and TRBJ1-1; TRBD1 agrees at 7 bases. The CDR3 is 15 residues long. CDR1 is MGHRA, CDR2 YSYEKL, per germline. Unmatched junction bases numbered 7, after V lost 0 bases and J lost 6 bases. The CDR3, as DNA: TGCGCCAGCAGCCAAGATAAAGGGGGGACAGCTGAAGCTTTCTTT. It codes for CASSQDKGGTAEAFF.

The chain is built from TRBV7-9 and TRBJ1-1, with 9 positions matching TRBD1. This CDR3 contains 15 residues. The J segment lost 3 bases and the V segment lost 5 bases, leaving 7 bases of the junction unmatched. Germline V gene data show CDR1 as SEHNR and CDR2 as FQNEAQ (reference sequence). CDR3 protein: CASSQWDRADTEAFF. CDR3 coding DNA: TGTGCCAGCAGCCAGTGGGACAGGGCAGACACTGAAGCTTTCTTT.

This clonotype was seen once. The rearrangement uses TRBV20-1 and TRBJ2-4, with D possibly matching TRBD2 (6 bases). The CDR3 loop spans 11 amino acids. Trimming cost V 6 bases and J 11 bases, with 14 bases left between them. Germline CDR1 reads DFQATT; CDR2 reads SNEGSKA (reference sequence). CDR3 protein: CSARMGTFQYF. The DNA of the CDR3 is TGCAGTGCCAGGATGGGGACTTTTCAGTACTTC.

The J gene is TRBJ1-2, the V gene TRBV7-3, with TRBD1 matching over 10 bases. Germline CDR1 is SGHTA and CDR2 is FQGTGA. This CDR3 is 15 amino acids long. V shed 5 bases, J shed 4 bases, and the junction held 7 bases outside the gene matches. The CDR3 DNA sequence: TGTGCCAGCAGCCCCGGGACAGGGGAGGGCTATGGCTACACCTTC. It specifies CASSPGTGEGYGYTF.

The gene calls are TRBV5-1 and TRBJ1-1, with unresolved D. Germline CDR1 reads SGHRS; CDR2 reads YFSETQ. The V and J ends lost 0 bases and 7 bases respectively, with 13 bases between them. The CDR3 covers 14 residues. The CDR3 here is CASSLAIERDEAFF. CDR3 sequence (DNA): TGCGCCAGCAGCTTGGCCATTGAAAGGGATGAAGCTTTCTTT.

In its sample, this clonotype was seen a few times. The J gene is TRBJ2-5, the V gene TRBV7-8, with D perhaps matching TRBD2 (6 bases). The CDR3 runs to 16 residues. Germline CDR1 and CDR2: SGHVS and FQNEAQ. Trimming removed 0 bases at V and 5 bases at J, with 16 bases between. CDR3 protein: CASSLARAPGGETQYF. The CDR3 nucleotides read TGTGCCAGCAGCTTAGCGCGCGCCCCCGGAGGGGAGACCCAGTACTTC.

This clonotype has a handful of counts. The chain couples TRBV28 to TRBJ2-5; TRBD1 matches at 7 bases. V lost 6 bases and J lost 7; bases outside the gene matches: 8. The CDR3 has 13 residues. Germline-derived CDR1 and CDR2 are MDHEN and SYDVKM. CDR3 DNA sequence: TGTGCCAGCAGGACAGGGTCAAAAGGGACCCAGTACTTC. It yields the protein CASRTGSKGTQYF.